This T cell receptor beta chain was documented in a study of cytomegalovirus exposure and HLA in healthy donors. Findings and limits, study-wide: Sequencing had likely introduced a cluster of highly shared sequence variants as an artifact. Relative to equally common others, HLA-associated TCR beta chains showed greater clonal expansion in a later analysis. A few CMV-associated chains were confirmed in vitro to be specific for CMV antigens.

PCR amplification relied on 60 Vbeta primers (plus 13 Jbeta primers). Profiled with immunoSEQ multiplex PCR; TCRdb holds only in-frame clones, not every one. The sample holds about 150,000 clones, 60% to 80% seen once. As for this clone: Its antigen is unidentified.

Although they were nominally healthy when sampled, donors likely had unrecorded immune exposures. CDR1 and CDR2 (germline): SGHNT, YENEEA. There are 18 residues in the CDR3. With V trimmed by 8 bases and J by 2 bases, 17 bases remained unmatched. The chain carries TRBV11-3 and TRBJ2-2; 7 positions agree with TRBD2. The sequenced material came from PBMCs. This TCR derives from a woman aged 40 to 50 in good health and CMV-seronegative. The CDR3 DNA sequence: TGTGCCAGCGGAGGGGAGGGACGGCCCGGCGAAAACACCGGGGAGCTGTTTTTT. Amino acids: CASGGEGRPGENTGELFF.